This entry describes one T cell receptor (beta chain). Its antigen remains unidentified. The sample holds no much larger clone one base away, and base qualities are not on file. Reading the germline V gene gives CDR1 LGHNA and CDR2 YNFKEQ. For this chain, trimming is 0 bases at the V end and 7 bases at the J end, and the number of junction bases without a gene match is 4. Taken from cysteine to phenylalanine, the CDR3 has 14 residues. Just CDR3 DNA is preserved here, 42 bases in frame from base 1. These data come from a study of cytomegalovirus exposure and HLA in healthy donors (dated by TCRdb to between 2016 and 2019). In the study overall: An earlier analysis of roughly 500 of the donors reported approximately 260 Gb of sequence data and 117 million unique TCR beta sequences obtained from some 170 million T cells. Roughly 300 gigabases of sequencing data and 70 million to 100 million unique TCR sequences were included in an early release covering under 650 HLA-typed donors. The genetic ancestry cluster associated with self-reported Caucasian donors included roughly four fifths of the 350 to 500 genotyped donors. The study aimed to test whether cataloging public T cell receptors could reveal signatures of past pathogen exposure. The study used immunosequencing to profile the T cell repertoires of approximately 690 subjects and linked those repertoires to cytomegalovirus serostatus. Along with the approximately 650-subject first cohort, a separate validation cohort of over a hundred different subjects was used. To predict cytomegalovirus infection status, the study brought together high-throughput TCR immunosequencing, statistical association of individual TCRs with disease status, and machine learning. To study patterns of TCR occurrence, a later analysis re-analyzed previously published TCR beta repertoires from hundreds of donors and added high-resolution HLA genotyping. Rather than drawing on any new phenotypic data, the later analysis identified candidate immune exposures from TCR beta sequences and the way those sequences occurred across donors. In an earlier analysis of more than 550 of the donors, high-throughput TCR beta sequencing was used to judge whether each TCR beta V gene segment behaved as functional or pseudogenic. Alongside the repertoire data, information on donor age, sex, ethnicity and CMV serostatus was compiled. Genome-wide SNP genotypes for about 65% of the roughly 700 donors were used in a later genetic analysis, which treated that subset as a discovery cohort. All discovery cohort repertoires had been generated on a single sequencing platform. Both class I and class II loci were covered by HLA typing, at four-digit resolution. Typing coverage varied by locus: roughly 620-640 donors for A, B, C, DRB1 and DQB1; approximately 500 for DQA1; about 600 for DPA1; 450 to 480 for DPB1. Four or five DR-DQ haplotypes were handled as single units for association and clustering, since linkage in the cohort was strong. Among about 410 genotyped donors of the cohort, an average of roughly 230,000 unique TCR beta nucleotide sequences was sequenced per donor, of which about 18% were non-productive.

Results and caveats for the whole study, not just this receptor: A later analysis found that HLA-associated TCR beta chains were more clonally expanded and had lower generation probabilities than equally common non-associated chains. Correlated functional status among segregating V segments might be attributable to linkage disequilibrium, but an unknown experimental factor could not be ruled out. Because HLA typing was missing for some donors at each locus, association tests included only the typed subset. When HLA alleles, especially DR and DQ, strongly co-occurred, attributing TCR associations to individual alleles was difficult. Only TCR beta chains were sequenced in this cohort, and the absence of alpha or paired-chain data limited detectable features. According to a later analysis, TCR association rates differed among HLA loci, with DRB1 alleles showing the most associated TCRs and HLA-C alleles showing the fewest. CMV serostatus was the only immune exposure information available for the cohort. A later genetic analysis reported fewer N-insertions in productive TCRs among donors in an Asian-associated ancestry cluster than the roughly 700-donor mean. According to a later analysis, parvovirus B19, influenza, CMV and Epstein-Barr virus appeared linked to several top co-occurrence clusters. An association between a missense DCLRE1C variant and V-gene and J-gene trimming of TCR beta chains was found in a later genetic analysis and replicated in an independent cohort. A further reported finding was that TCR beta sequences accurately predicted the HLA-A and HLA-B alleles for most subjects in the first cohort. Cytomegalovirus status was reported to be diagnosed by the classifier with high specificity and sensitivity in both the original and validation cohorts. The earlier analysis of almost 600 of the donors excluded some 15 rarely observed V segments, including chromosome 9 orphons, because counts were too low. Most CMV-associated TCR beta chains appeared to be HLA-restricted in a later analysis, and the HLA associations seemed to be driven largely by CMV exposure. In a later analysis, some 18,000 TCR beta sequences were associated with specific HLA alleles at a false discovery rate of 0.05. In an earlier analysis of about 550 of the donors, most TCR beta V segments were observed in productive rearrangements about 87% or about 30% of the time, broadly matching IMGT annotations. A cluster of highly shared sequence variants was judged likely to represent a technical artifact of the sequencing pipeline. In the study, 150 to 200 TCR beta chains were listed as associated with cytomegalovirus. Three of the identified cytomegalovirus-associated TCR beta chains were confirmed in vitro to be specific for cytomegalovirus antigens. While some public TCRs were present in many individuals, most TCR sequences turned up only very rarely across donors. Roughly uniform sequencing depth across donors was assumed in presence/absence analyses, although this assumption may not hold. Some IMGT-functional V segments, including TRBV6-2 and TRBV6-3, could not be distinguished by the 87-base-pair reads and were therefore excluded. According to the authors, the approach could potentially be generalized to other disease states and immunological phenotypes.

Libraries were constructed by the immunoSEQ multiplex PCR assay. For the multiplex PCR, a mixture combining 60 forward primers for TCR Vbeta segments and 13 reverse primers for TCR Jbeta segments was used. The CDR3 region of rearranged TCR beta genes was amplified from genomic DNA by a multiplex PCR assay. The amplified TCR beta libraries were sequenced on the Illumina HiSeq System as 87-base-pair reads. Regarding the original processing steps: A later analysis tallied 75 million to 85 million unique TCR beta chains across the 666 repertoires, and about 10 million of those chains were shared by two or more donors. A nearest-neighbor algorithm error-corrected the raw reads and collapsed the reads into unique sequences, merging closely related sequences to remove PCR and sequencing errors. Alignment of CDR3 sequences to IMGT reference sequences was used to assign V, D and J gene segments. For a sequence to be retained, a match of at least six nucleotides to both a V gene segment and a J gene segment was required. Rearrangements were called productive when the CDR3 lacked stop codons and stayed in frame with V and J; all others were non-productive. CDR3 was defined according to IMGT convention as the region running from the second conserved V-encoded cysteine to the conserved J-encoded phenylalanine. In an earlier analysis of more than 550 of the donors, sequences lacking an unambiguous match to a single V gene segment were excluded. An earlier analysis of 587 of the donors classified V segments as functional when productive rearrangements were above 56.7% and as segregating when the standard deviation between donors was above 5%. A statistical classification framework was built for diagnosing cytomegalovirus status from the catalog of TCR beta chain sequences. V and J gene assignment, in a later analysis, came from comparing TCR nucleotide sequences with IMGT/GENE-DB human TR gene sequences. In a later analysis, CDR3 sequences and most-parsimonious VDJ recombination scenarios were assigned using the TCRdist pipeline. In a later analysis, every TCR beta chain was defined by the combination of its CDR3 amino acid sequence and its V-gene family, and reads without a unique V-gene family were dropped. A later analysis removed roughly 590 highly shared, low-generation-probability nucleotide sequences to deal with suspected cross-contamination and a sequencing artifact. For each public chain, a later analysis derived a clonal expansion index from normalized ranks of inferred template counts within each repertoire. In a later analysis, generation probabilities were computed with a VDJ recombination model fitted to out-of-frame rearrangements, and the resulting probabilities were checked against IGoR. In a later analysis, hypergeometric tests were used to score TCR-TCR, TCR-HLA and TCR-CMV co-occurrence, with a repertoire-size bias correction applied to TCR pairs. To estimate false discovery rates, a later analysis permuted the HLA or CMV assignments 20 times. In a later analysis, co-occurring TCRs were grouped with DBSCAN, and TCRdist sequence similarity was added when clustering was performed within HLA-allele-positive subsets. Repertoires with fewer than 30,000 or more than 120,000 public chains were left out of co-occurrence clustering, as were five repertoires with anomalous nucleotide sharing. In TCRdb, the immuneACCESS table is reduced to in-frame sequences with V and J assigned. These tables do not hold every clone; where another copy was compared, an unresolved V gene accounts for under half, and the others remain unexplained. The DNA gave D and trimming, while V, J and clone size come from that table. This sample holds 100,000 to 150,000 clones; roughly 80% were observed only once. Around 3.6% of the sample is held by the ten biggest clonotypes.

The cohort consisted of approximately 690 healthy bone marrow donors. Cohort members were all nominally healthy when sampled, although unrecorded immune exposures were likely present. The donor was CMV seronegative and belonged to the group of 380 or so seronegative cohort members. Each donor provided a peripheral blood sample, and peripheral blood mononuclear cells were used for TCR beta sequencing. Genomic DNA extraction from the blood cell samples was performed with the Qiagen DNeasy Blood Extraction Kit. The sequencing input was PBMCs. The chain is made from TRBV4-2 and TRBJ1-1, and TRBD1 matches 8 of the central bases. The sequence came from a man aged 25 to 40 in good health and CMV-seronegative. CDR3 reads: CASSQDRGPNEAFF. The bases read TGTGCCAGCAGCCAAGACAGGGGGCCTAATGAAGCTTTCTTT.